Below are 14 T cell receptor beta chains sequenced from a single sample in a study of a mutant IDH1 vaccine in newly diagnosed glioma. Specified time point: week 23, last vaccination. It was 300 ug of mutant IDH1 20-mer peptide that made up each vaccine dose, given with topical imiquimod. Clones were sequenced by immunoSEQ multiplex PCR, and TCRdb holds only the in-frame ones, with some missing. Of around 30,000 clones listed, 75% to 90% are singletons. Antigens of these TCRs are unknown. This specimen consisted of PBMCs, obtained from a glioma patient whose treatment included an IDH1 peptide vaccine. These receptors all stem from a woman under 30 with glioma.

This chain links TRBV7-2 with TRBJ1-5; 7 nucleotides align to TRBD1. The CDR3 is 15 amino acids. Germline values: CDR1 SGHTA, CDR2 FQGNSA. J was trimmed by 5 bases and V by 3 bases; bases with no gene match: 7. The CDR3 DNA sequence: TGTGCCAGCAGCTTGACGGGACAGTGGGATCAGCCCCAGCATTTT. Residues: CASSLTGQWDQPQHF.

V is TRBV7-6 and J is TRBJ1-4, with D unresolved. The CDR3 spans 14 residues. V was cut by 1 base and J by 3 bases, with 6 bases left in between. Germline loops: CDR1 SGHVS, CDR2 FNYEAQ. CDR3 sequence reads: CASSLGLPNEKLFF. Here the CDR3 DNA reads TGTGCCAGCAGCTTAGGCCTTCCTAATGAAAAACTGTTTTTT.

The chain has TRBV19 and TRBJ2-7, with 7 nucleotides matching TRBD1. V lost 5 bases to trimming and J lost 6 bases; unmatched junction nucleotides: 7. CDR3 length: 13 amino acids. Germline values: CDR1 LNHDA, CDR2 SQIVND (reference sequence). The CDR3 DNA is TGTGCCAGTAGTTCGACGACAGGGCTCGAGCAGTACTTC. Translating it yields CASSSTTGLEQYF.

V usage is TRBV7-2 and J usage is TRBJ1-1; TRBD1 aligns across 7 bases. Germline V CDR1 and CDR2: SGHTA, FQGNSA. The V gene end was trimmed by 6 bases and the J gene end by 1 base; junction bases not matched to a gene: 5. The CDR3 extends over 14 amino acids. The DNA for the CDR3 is TGTGCCAGCAGAACCAACAGGGGGAACACTGAAGCTTTCTTT. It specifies CASRTNRGNTEAFF.

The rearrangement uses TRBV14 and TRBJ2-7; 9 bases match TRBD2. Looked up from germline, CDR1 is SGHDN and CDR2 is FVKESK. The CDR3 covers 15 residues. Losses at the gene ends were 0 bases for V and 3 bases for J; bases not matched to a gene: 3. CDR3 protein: CASSQETSGIYEQYF. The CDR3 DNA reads TGTGCCAGCAGCCAAGAGACTAGCGGTATCTACGAGCAGTACTTC.

CDR3 sequence: CASSKAGQGYSNQPQHF. CDR3 bases: TGTGCCAGCAGCAAAGCGGGACAGGGATATAGCAATCAGCCCCAGCATTTT. The chain joins TRBV21-1 to TRBJ1-5; the table names TRBD1, a call not compared with the DNA. TRBV21-1 is given as a pseudogene. CDR3 length: 17 amino acids.

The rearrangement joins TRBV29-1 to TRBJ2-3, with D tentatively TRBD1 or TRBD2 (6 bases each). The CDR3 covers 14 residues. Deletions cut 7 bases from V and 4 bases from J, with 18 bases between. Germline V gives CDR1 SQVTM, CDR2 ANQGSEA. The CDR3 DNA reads TGCAGCGGCGGGACACCACGTACTGCAGATACGCAGTATTTT. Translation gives CSGGTPRTADTQYF.

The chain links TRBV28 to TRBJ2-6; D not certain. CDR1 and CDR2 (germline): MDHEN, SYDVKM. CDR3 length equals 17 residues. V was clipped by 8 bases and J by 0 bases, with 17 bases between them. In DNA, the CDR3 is TGTGCCAGCGGGATCTCACTCCCAGGCTCTGGGGCCAACGTCCTGACTTTC. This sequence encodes CASGISLPGSGANVLTF.

In nucleotides, the CDR3 is TGTGCCTGGAGTGGAGGCAACTATGGCTACACCTTC. Translating gives CAWSGGNYGYTF. The chain combines TRBV30 with TRBJ1-2; D gene uncertain. The CDR3 contains 12 residues. V was trimmed by 1 base and J by 2 bases, leaving 5 bases between them. CDR1 GTSNPN and CDR2 SVGIG come from the germline V gene (reference sequence).

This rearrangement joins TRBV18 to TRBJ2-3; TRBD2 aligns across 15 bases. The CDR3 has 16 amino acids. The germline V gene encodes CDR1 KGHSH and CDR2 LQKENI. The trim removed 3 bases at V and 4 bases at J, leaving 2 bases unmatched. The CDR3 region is CASSPGLAGGPDTQYF. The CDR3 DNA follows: TGTGCCAGCTCACCCGGACTAGCGGGGGGGCCAGATACGCAGTATTTT.

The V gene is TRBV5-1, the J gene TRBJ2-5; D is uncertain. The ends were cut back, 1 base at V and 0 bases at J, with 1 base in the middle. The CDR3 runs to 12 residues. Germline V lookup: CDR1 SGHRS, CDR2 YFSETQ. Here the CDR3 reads CASSLNQETQYF. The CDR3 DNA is TGCGCCAGCAGCTTGAACCAAGAGACCCAGTACTTC.

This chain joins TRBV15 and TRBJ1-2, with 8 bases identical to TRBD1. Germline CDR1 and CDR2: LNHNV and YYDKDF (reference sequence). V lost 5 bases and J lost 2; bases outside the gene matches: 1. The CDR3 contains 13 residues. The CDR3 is CATSRDRNYGYTF. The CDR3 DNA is TGTGCCACCAGCCGGGACAGGAACTATGGCTACACCTTC.

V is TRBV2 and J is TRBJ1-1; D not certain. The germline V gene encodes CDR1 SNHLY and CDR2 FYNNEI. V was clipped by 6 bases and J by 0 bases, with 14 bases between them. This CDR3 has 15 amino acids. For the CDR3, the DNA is TGTGCCAGCAGCCGGACGGGCGGATTGAACACTGAAGCTTTCTTT. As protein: CASSRTGGLNTEAFF.

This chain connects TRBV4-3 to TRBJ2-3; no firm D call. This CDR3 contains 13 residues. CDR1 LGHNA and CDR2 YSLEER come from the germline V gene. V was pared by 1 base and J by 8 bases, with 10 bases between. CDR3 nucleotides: TGCGCCAGCAGCCAAGGAGAGGCTGTTACGCAGTATTTT. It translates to CASSQGEAVTQYF.